The subject of this entry is one TCR beta chain. This sample is drawn from a study of blood T cell repertoires in COVID-19. Trimming cost V 4 bases and J 7 bases; bases outside gene matches: 11. CDR1 is KGHDR and CDR2 is SFDVKD in the germline V gene. The CDR3 has 15 residues. Using immunoSEQ multiplex PCR, the repertoire was profiled, and TCRdb retains in-frame clones only, with some absent. The repertoire holds some 150,000 clones, with approximately 90% as singletons. The receptor was isolated from a young man with active or convalescent COVID-19. V is TRBV24-1 and J is TRBJ1-1, with TRBD1 matching over 7 bases. The source material was peripheral blood. CDR3: CATSEPFDRVGEAFF. In nucleotides, the CDR3 is TGTGCCACCAGTGAACCTTTCGACAGGGTGGGTGAAGCTTTCTTT.